The 21 T cell receptor beta chains in this list originate from one sample, sequenced in a study of T-cell reconstitution after alpha-beta-depleted transplantation in children. Researchers prepared the TCRbeta library using unique molecular identifiers, the study reports. TCRdb re-derived calls from the PCR reads in MiXCR, one entry per CDR3 protein. Among around 370,000 distinct CDR3 sequences listed, around 15% were seen once. This specimen consisted of PBMCs, mostly from graft donor cells, obtained 360 days after TCRalphabeta/CD19-depleted stem cell transplant. Receptors were obtained from a male patient aged 2-15 years who had a stem cell transplant for acute lymphoblastic leukemia, so the T cells may come from the graft donor.

V is TRBV4-3 and J is TRBJ2-1; D ambiguous. CDR3 length: 14 amino acids. V was shortened by 1 base and J by 3 bases, with 7 bases between the two germline ends. CDR1 and CDR2 from the germline V gene are LGHNA and YSLEER. The CDR3 DNA sequence: TGCGCCAGCAGCCAAGGGTACTACTACAATGAGCAGTTCTTC. This translates into CASSQGYYYNEQFF.

This clonotype was seen a few times. This chain joins TRBV28 and TRBJ1-4, with D tentatively TRBD1 (5 bases). Germline V CDR1 and CDR2: MDHEN, SYDVKM. V was clipped by 2 bases and J by 4 bases, with 14 bases between them. The CDR3 is made up of 16 amino acids. CDR3 residues: CASSLRLGRVNEKLFF. The CDR3 DNA reads as TGTGCCAGCAGTTTAAGGTTAGGCAGGGTTAATGAAAAACTGTTTTTT.

The chain has TRBV3-1 and TRBJ2-7; TRBD2 is a possible D gene (5 bases). Trimming left V 4 bases short and J 4 bases short, with 11 bases between. The CDR3 contains 13 residues. The germline V gene encodes CDR1 LGHDT and CDR2 YNNKEL (reference sequence). The CDR3 here is CASSRVLAYEQYF. The CDR3 region has the DNA TGTGCCAGCAGCCGTGTCTTAGCGTACGAGCAGTACTTC.

The V call is TRBV28, the J call TRBJ2-7; TRBD2 agrees at 10 bases. J gave up 3 bases and V 4 bases, and 18 bases lay outside the gene matches. This CDR3 is 19 amino acids long. The germline gives CDR1 MDHEN, CDR2 SYDVKM. The CDR3 protein is CASSWGVGTSVLERYEQYF. The CDR3 nucleotides are TGTGCCAGCAGTTGGGGTGTCGGGACTAGCGTCCTAGAACGCTACGAGCAGTACTTC.

The rearrangement links TRBV28 to TRBJ2-5; tentatively, D is TRBD2 (5 bases). Germline values: CDR1 MDHEN, CDR2 SYDVKM. This CDR3 spans 18 amino acids. V lost 5 bases, J lost 0 bases, and 22 bases lay in between. CDR3 sequence reads: CASSLYDRGWGYQETQYF. CDR3 nucleotides: TGTGCCAGCAGTCTTTACGACCGAGGGTGGGGTTACCAAGAGACCCAGTACTTC.

This chain joins TRBV12-3 or TRBV12-4 and TRBJ2-1; D may be TRBD1 or TRBD2 (6 bases each). The CDR3 covers 16 residues. V lost 8 bases to trimming and J lost 0 bases, with 17 bases between them. The CDR3 region has the DNA TGTGCCAGCGGGCCGGCGGGACAAAGCTCCTACAATGAGCAGTTCTTC. Translation: CASGPAGQSSYNEQFF.

This chain connects TRBV12-3 or TRBV12-4 to TRBJ2-1, with a weak D call TRBD2 (5 bases). The V end was cut by 4 bases, the J end by 3 bases, with 10 bases between. CDR3 size: 14 residues. The CDR3 DNA follows: TGTGCCAGCAGTTCCCACGGACTCTACAATGAGCAGTTCTTC. This translates into CASSSHGLYNEQFF.

This chain links TRBV29-1 with TRBJ2-7; weak D call: TRBD1 (6 bases). V lost 4 bases and J lost 2, with 12 bases in between. CDR1 is SQVTM and CDR2 is ANQGSEA in the germline V gene. The CDR3 spans 13 residues. This chain's CDR3 is CSVGPTGPYEQYF. The CDR3 DNA reads TGCAGCGTTGGGCCGACAGGACCCTACGAGCAGTACTTC.

V gene TRBV29-1 combines with J gene TRBJ2-1, with TRBD2 matching over 10 bases. V was pared by 2 bases and J by 5 bases, with 6 bases of the junction left unmatched. From germline, CDR1 is SQVTM and CDR2 ANQGSEA. CDR3 length: 15 residues. This CDR3 reads CSVEWGLARHNEQFF. CDR3 coding DNA: TGCAGCGTTGAATGGGGACTAGCGCGCCACAATGAGCAGTTCTTC.

This clonotype has ten or more counts. J is TRBJ2-3 and V is TRBV10-3; D not certain. Between the trimmed V and J ends, which lost 6 bases and 7 bases, there was a span of 23 bases. The germline gives CDR1 ENHRY, CDR2 SYGVKD. The CDR3 is 16 amino acids. The chain's CDR3 is CAIRPSASSQGYTQYF. DNA for the CDR3: TGTGCCATCAGACCCTCGGCTAGTTCCCAAGGGTATACGCAGTATTTT.

This clonotype has more than one count but fewer than ten. This chain links TRBV3-1 with TRBJ1-4; the D gene is possibly TRBD1 (6 bases). The CDR3 sequence is 16 residues long. The V gene's germline CDR1 is LGHDT and CDR2 YNNKEL (reference sequence). The V end lost 3 bases, the J end lost 8 bases, and 19 bases lay between the germline ends. CDR3 region: CASSHERGGEEEKLFF. The CDR3 nucleotides read TGTGCCAGCAGCCATGAAAGGGGGGGCGAGGAAGAAAAACTGTTTTTT.

This clonotype was seen a few times. V gene TRBV29-1 combines with J gene TRBJ1-1; D not certain. The CDR3 has 14 residues. In germline, CDR1 is SQVTM, CDR2 ANQGSEA. V was cut by 0 bases and J by 6 bases, with 14 bases left in between. CDR3 amino acids: CSVEDTVDIAEAFF. The CDR3 DNA follows: TGCAGCGTTGAAGACACAGTGGATATCGCTGAAGCTTTCTTT.

The chain couples TRBV20-1 to TRBJ1-2; D perhaps matches TRBD1 (6 bases). CDR1 is DFQATT, CDR2 SNEGSKA, per germline (reference sequence). The CDR3 spans 12 residues. The V end lost 6 bases, the J end lost 10 bases, and 18 bases lay between the germline ends. The CDR3 coding sequence is TGCAGTGCCCCATCCTTGGGGGGACACTACACCTTC. It encodes CSAPSLGGHYTF.

V usage is TRBV12-3 or TRBV12-4 and J usage is TRBJ2-7; the match to TRBD2 covers 9 bases. Trimming removed 5 bases from V and 3 bases from J; junction bases left unmatched: 11. The CDR3 is 16 amino acids. The DNA of the CDR3 is TGTGCCAGCAGTCCCAGAGCGGGAGGATTGCGCTACGAGCAGTACTTC. Amino acids: CASSPRAGGLRYEQYF.

The gene calls are TRBV28 and TRBJ1-2, with 9 bases lining up with TRBD1. V lost 5 bases to trimming and J lost 6 bases; unmatched junction nucleotides: 16. CDR1 and CDR2 from the germline V gene are MDHEN and SYDVKM. The CDR3 totals 17 residues. CDR3 nucleotides: TGTGCCAGCAGTCCGTACCACCCCGGGACAGGGTACGATGGCTACACCTTC. Residues: CASSPYHPGTGYDGYTF.

This clonotype has only a few counts. This chain links TRBV11-2 with TRBJ2-1; D perhaps matches TRBD2 (6 bases). Germline CDR1 SGHAT, CDR2 FQNNGV. Trimming cost V 5 bases and J 10 bases, with 18 bases left between them. This CDR3 spans 14 amino acids. CDR3 nucleotide sequence: TGTGCCAGCAGCGCGGCACCCCATCGGGGGGAGCAGTTCTTC. Its protein is CASSAAPHRGEQFF.

Only a few counts were recorded for this clonotype. The genes are TRBV29-1 and TRBJ1-4, with 7 bases lining up with TRBD1. The CDR3 is made up of 14 amino acids. Germline V gives CDR1 SQVTM, CDR2 ANQGSEA. The junction had 5 bases not matched to a gene; V was cut back by 4 bases and J by 3 bases. The CDR3 sequence: CSVAIGGSNEKLFF. The DNA for the CDR3 is TGCAGCGTTGCGATAGGGGGCTCTAATGAAAAACTGTTTTTT.

This clonotype was detected ten times or more. The chain joins TRBV29-1 to TRBJ1-1; 10 bases are a match to TRBD1. The CDR3 loop spans 14 amino acids. The J segment lost 6 bases and the V segment lost 7 bases, leaving 11 bases of the junction unmatched. CDR1 and CDR2 (germline): SQVTM, ANQGSEA. CDR3 in amino acids: CSGRQGAIEAEAFF. The CDR3 DNA is TGCAGCGGGAGACAGGGGGCAATTGAAGCTGAAGCTTTCTTT.

This clonotype was found many times. This chain uses TRBV28 with TRBJ1-1; D gene ambiguous. The CDR3 is made up of 11 amino acids. V lost 7 bases, J lost 0 bases, and 3 bases lay in between. Germline V CDR1 and CDR2: MDHEN, SYDVKM. This chain's CDR3 is CASIVNTEAFF. The CDR3 DNA sequence: TGTGCCAGCATAGTGAACACTGAAGCTTTCTTT.

The chain is built from TRBV7-9 and TRBJ2-5, with TRBD1 as a possible D gene (6 bases). The CDR3 extends over 14 amino acids. The germline V gene encodes CDR1 SEHNR and CDR2 FQNEAQ (reference sequence). V was trimmed by 4 bases and J by 1 base, leaving 10 bases between them. CDR3 in amino acids: CASSSTDSQETQYF. The CDR3 bases are TGTGCCAGCAGCTCAACGGACAGCCAAGAGACCCAGTACTTC.

The table lists this clonotype with many counts. The chain uses TRBV12-3 or TRBV12-4 and TRBJ2-7; the match to TRBD1 covers 10 bases. CDR3 length: 14 amino acids. V lost 5 bases, J lost 6 bases, and 7 bases stayed unmatched. CDR3 bases: TGTGCCAGCAGTCCCGGGACAGGGGTGAGCGAGCAGTACTTC. Protein sequence: CASSPGTGVSEQYF.